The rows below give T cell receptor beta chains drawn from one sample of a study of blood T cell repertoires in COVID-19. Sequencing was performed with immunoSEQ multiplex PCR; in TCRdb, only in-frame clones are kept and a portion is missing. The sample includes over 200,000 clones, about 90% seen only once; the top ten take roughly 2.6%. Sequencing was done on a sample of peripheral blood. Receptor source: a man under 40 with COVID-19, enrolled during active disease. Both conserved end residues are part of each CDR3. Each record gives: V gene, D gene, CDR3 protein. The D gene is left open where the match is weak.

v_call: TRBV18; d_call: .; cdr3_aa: CASSPTTGLEGNTIYF
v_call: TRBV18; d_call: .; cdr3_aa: CASSPLGEQGLTGNTIYF
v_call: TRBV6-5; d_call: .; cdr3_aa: CASSYSSEGGDTQYF
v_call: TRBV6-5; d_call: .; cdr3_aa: CATRQATFPQKLFF
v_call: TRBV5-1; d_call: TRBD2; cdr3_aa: CASSLAPSGHYEQYF
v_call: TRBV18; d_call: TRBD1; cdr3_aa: CASSPPSGGSYNEQFF
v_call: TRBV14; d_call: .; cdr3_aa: CASSLQITAAYNEQFF
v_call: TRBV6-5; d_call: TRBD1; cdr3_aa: CASSYSGTGVQPQHF
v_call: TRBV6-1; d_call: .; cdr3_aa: CASSEQWSNQPQHF
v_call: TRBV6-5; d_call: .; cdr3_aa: CASSYEEGRGYSPLHF
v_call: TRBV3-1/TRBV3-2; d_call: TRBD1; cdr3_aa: CASSRSGTGVNQPQHF
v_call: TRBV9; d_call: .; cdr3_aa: CASSVTLAGTGELFF
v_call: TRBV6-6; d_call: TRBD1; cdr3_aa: CASRPQGAGEKLFF
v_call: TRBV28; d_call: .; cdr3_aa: CASSGIGRAFF
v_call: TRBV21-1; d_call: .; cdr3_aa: CASSKQKMNTEAFF
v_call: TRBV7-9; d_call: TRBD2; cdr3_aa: CASSFTLAGDVDTQYF
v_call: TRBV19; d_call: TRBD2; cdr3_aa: CASSIGISGIDGLNEQFF
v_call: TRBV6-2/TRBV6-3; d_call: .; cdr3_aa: CASSPGQGGGYTF
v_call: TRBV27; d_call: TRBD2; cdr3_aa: CATLIGTSGRCYEQYF
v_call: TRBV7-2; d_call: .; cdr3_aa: CASSSTGSGELFF
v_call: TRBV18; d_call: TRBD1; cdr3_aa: CASSPDRDYEQYF
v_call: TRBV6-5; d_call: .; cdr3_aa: CASRTGSTEAFF
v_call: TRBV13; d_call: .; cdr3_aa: CASSPAEEVYNSPLHF
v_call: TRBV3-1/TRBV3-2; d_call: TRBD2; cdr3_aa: CASSHLAGVGYNEQFF
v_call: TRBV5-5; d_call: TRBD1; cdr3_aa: CASSSRSPGQGFYEQYF
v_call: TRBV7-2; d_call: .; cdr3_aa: CASSSISYNEQFF
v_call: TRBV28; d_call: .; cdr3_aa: CASSTGLQTQYF